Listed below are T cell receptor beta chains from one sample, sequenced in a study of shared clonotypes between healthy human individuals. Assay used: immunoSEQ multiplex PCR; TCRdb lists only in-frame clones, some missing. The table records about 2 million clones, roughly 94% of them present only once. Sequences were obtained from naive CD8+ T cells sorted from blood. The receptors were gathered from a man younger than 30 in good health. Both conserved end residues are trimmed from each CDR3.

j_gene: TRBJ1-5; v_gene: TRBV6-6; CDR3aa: ASSPEGASNQPQH
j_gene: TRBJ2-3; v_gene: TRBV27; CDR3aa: ASRRTGGLISTDTQY
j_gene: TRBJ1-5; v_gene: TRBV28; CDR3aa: ASFPGEGVRENSNQPQH
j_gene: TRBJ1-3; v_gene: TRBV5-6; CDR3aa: ASSHPTSGNTIY
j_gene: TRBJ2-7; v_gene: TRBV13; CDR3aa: ASSSPFEGGAYEQY
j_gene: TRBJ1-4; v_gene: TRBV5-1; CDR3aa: ASTQPPGLNEKLF
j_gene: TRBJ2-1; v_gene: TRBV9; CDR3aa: ASSETGFEQF
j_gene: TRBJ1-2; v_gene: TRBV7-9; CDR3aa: ASSLAQGVGYT
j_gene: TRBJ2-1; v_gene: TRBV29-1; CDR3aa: SVAPIDGTYNEQF
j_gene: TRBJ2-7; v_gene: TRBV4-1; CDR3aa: ASSQPGTSPYEQY